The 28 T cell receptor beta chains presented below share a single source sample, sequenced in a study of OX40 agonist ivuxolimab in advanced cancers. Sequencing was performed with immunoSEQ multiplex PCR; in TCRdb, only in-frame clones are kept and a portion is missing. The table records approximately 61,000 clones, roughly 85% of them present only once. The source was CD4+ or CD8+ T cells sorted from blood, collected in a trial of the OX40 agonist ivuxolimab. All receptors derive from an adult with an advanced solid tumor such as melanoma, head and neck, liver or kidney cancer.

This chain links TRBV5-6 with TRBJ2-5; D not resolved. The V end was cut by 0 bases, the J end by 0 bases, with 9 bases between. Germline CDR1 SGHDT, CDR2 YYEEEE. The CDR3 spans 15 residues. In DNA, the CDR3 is TGTGCCAGCAGCTTGGTCAGAACATACCAAGAGACCCAGTACTTC. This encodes CASSLVRTYQETQYF. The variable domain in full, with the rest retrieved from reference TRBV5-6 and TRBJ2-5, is DAGVTQSPTHLIKTRGQQVTLRCSPKSGHDTVSWYQQALGQGPQFIFQYYEEEERQRGNFPDRFSGHQFPNYSSELNVNALLLGDSALYLCASSLVRTYQETQYFGPGTRLLVL.

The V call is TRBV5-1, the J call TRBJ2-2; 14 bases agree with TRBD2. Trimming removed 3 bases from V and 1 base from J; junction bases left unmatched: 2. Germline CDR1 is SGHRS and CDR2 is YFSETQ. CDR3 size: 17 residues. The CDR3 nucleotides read TGCGCCAGCAGCTATGGGACTAGCGGGGGGAACACCGGGGAGCTGTTTTTT. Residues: CASSYGTSGGNTGELFF.

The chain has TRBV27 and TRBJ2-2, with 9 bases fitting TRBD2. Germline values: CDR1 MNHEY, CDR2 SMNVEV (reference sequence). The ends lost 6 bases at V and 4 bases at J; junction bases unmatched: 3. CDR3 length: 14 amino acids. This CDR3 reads CASRSLAGTGELFF. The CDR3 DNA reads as TGTGCCAGCAGATCACTAGCGGGCACCGGGGAGCTGTTTTTT.

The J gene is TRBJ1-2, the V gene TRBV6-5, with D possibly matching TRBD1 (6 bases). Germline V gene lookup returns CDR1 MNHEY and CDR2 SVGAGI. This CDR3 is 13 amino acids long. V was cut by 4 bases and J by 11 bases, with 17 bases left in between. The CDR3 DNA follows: TGTGCCAGCAGTTTCAACACAGGGTTTATATACACCTTC. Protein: CASSFNTGFIYTF.

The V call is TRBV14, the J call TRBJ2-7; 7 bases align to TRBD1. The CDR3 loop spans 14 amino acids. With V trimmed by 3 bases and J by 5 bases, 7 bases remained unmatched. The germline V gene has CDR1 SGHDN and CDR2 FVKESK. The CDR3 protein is CASSHYGTVNEQYF. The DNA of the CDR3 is TGTGCCAGCAGCCATTACGGGACAGTTAACGAGCAGTACTTC.

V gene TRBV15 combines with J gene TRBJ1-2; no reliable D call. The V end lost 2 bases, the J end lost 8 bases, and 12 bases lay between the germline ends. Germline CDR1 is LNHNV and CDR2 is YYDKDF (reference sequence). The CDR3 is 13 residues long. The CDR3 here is CATSRNGRSGYTF. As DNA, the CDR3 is TGTGCCACCAGCAGAAATGGGCGGTCGGGCTACACCTTC.

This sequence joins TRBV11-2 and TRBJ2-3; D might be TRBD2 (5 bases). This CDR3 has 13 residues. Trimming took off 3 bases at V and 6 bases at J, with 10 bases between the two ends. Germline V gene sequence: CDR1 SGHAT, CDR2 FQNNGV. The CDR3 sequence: CASSFLGGDTQYF. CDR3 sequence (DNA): TGTGCCAGCAGCTTCTTGGGCGGGGATACGCAGTATTTT.

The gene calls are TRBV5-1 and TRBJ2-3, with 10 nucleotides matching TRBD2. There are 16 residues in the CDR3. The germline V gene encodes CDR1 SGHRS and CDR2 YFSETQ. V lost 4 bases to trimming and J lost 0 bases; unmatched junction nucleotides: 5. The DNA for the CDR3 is TGCGCCAGCAGCCTAGGGACTAGCGTTAGCACAGATACGCAGTATTTT. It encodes CASSLGTSVSTDTQYF.

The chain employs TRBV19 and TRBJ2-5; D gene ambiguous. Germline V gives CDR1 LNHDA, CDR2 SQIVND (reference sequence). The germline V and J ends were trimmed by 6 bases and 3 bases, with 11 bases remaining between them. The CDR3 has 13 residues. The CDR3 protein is CASSVQVEETQYF. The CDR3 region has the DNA TGTGCCAGTAGCGTCCAGGTCGAAGAGACCCAGTACTTC. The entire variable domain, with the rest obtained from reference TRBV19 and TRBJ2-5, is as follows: DGGITQSPKYLFRKEGQNVTLSCEQNLNHDAMYWYRQDPGQGLRLIYYSQIVNDFQKGDIAEGYSVSREKKESFPLTVTSAQKNPTAFYLCASSVQVEETQYFGPGTRLLVL.

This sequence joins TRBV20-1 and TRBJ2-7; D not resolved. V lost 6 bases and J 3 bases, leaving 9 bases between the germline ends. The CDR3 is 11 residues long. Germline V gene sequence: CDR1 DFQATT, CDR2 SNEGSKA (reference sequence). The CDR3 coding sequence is TGCAGTGCCCCCCTTAACTACGAGCAGTACTTC. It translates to CSAPLNYEQYF.

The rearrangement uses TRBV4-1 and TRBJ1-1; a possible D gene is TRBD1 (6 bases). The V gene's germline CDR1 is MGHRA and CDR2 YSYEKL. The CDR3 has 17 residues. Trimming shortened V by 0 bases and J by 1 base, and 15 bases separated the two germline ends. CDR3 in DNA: TGCGCCAGCAGCCAAGACAGGGGAAGGGTAAGGAACACTGAAGCTTTCTTT. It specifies CASSQDRGRVRNTEAFF.

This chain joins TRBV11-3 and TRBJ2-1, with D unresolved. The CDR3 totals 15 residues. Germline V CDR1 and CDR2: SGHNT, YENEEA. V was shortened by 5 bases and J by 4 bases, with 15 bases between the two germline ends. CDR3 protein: CASSQRSGVYNEQFF. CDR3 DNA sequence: TGTGCCAGCAGCCAAAGAAGTGGGGTTTACAATGAGCAGTTCTTC.

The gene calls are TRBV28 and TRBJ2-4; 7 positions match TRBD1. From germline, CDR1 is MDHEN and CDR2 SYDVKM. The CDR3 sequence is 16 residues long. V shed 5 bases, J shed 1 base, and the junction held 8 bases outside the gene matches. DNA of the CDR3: TGTGCCAGCAGTAAAAGGGGGCACGGGGCCAAAAACATTCAGTACTTC. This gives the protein CASSKRGHGAKNIQYF.

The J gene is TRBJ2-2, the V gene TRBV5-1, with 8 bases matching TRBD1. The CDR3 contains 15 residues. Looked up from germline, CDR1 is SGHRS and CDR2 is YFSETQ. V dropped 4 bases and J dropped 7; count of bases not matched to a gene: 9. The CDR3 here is CASSRPGQANGELFF. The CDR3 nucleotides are TGCGCCAGCAGCCGGCCGGGACAGGCAAACGGGGAGCTGTTTTTT.

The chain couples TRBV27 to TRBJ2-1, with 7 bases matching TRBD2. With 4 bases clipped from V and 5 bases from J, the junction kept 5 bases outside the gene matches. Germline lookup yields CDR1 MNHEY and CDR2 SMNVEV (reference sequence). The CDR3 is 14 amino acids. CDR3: CASSWGGSHNEQFF. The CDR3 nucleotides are TGTGCCAGCAGTTGGGGCGGGAGCCACAATGAGCAGTTCTTC.

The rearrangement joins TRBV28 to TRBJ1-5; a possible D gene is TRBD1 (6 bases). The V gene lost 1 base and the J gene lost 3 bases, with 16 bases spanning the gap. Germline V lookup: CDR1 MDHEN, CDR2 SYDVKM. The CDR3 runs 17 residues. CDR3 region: CASSLLGGGRNNQPQHF. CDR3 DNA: TGTGCCAGCAGTTTATTGGGCGGGGGGCGGAACAATCAGCCCCAGCATTTT.

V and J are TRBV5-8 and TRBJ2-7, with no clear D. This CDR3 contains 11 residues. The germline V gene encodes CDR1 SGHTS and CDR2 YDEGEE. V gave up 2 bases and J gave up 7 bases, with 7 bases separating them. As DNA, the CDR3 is TGTGCCAGCAGCTTTCCGGAGGAGCAGTACTTC. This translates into CASSFPEEQYF.

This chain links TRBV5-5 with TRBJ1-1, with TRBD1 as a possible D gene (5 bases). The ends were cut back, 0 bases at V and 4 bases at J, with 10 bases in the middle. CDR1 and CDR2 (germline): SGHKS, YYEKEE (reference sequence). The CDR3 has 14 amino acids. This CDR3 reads CASSLGQGGTEAFF. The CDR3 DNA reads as TGTGCCAGCAGCTTGGGTCAGGGTGGCACTGAAGCTTTCTTT. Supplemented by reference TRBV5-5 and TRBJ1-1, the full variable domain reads DAGVTQSPTHLIKTRGQQVTLRCSPISGHKSVSWYQQVLGQGPQFIFQYYEKEERGRGNFPDRFSARQFPNYSSELNVNALLLGDSALYLCASSLGQGGTEAFFGQGTRLTVV.

Here the CDR3 DNA reads TGTGCCAGCTCCCGGGAGGCACACGGATATGGCTACACCTTC. The encoded protein is CASSREAHGYGYTF. J is TRBJ1-2 and V is TRBV27, with D unclear. V was shortened by 8 bases and J by 5 bases, with 18 bases between the two germline ends. There are 14 residues in the CDR3. Germline CDR1 reads MNHEY; CDR2 reads SMNVEV (reference sequence).

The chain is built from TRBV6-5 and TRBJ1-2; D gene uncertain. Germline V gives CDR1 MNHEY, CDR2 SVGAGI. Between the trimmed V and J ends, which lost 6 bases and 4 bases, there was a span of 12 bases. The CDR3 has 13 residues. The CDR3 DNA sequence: TGTGCCAGCAGACCAGAGTTTACCTATGGCTACACCTTC. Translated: CASRPEFTYGYTF.

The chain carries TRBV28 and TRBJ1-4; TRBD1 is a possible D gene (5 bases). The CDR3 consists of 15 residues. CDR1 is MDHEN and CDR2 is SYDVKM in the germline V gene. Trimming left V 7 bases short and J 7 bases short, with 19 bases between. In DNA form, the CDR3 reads TGTGCCAGCAAATCCGGGGGGGGAGTGAGTGAAAAACTGTTTTTT. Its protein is CASKSGGGVSEKLFF.

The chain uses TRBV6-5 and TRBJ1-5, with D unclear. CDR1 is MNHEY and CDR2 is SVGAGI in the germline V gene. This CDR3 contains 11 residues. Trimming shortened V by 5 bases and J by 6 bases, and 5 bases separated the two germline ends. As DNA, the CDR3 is TGTGCCAGCAGTGACACTCAGCCCCAGCATTTT. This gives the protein CASSDTQPQHF.

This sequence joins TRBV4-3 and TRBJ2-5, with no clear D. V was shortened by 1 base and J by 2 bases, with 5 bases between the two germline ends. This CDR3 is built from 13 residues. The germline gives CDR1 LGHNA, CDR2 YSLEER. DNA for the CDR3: TGCGCCAGCAGCCAAGTAGGGCAAGAGACCCAGTACTTC. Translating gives CASSQVGQETQYF.

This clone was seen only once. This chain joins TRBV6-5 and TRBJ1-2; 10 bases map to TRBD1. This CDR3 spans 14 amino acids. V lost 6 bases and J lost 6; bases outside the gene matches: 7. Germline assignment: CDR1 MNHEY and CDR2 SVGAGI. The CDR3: CASSRTGGRNGYTF. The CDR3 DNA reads TGTGCCAGCAGCCGGACAGGGGGGAGAAATGGCTACACCTTC.

CDR3 loop: CASSYSLGSGNTIYF. CDR3 sequence (DNA): TGTGCCAGCAGTTACTCGCTAGGGTCAGGAAACACCATATATTTT. The chain employs TRBV6-5 and TRBJ1-3; D ambiguous. The CDR3 extends over 15 amino acids. V was cut by 0 bases and J by 4 bases, with 10 bases left in between. CDR1 and CDR2 from the germline V gene are MNHEY and SVGAGI.

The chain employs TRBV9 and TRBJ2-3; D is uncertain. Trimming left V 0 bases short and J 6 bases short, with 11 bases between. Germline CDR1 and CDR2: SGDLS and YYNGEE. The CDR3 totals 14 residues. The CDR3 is CASSVAPGGDTQYF. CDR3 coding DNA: TGTGCCAGCAGCGTAGCTCCAGGTGGGGATACGCAGTATTTT.

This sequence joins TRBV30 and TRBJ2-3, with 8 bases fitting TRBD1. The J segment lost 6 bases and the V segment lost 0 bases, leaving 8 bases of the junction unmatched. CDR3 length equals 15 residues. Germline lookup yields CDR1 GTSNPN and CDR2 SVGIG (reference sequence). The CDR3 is CAWSVWAGGGDTQYF. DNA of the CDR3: TGTGCCTGGAGTGTCTGGGCAGGGGGCGGGGATACGCAGTATTTT.

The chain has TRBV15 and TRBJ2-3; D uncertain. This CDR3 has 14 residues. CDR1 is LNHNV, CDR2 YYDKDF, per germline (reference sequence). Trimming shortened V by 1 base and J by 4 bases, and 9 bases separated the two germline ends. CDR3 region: CATSRGGSSDTQYF. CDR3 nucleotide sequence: TGTGCCACCAGCAGAGGGGGATCATCAGATACGCAGTATTTT.